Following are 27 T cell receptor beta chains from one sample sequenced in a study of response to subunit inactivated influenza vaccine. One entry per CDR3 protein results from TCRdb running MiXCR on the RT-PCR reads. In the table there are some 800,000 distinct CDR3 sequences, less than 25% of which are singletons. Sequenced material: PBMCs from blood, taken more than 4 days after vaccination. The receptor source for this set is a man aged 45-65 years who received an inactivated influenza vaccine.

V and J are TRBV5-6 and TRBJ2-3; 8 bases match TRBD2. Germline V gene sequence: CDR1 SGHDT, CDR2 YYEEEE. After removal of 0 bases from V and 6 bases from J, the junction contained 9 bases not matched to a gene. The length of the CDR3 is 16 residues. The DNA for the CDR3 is TGTGCCAGCAGCTTGGGGATGGCGGGGGGTTTGGATACGCAGTATTTT. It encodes CASSLGMAGGLDTQYF.

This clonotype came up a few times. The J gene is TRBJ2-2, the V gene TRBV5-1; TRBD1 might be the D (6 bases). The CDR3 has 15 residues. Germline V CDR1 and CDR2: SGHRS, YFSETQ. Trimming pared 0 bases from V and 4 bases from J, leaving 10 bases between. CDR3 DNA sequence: TGCGCCAGCAGCTTGGTAGGGGGTGTCACCGGGGAGCTGTTTTTT. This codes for CASSLVGGVTGELFF. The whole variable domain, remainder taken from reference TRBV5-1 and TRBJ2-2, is KAGVTQTPRYLIKTRGQQVTLSCSPISGHRSVSWYQQTPGQGLQFLFEYFSETQRNKGNFPGRFSGRQFSNSRSEMNVSTLELGDSALYLCASSLVGGVTGELFFGEGSRLTVL.

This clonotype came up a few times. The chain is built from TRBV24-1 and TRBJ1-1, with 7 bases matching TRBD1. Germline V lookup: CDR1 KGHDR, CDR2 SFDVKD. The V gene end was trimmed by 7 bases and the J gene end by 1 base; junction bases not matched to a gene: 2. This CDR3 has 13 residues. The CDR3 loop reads CATSGDRNTEAFF. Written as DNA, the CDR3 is TGTGCCACCAGCGGGGACAGGAACACTGAAGCTTTCTTT.

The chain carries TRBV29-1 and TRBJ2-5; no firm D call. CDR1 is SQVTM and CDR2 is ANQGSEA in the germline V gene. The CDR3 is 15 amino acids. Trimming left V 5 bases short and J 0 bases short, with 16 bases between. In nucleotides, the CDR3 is TGCAGCGTTCGTCCTTCGGGCTTATACCAAGAGACCCAGTACTTC. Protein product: CSVRPSGLYQETQYF.

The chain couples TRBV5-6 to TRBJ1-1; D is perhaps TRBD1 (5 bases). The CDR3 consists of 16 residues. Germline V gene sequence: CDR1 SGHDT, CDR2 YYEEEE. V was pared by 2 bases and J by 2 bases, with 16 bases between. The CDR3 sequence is CASSFEGWGPNTEAFF. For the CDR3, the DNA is TGTGCCAGCAGCTTCGAGGGTTGGGGACCAAACACTGAAGCTTTCTTT. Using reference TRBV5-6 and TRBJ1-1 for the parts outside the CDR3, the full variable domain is DAGVTQSPTHLIKTRGQQVTLRCSPKSGHDTVSWYQQALGQGPQFIFQYYEEEERQRGNFPDRFSGHQFPNYSSELNVNALLLGDSALYLCASSFEGWGPNTEAFFGQGTRLTVV.

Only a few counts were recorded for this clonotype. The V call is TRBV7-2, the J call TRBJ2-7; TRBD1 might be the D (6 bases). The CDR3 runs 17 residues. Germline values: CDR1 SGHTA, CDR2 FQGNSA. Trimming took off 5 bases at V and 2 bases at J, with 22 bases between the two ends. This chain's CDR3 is CASSPRVITGRAYEQYF. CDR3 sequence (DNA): TGTGCCAGCAGCCCCCGAGTTATTACAGGGCGCGCCTACGAGCAGTACTTC.

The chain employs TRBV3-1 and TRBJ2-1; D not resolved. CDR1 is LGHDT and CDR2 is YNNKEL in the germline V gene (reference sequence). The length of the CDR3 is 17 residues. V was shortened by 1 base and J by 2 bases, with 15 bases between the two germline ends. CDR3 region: CASSQVKGIPTYNEQFF. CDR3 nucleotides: TGTGCCAGCAGCCAAGTGAAGGGAATCCCTACCTACAATGAGCAGTTCTTC.

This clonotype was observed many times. The CDR3 loop reads CASSPPYTVYEQYF. CDR3 sequence (DNA): TGTGCCAGCTCACCACCGTACACCGTCTACGAGCAGTACTTC. The chain combines TRBV18 with TRBJ2-7; D gene uncertain. Trimming took off 0 bases at V and 3 bases at J, with 9 bases between the two ends. The CDR3 covers 14 residues. Germline V gene sequence: CDR1 KGHSH, CDR2 LQKENI.

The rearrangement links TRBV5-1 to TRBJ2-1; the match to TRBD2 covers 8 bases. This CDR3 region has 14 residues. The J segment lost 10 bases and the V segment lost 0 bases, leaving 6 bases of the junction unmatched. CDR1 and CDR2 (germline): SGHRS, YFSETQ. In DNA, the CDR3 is TGCGCCAGCAGCTTGGGAAGCGGGGGACGGGAGCAGTTCTTC. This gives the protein CASSLGSGGREQFF.

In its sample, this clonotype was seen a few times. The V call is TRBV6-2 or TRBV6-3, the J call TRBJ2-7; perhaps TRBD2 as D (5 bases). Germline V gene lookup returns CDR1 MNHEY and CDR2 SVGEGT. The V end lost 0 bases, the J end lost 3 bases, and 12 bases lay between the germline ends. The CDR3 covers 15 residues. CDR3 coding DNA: TGTGCCAGCAGTTACTCGGGCCTAGCAAACTACGAGCAGTACTTC. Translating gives CASSYSGLANYEQYF.

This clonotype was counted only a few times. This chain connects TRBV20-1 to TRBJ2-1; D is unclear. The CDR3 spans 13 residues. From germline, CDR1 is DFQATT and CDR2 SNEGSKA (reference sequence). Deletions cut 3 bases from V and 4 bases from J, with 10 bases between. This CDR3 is CSARVYPYNEQFF. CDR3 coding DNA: TGCAGTGCTAGGGTTTACCCGTACAATGAGCAGTTCTTC.

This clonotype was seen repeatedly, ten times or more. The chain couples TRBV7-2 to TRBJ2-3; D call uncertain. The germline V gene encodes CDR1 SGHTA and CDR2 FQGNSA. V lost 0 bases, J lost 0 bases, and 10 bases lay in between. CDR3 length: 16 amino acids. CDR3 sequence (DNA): TGTGCCAGCAGCTTAGCTAGTCTAACTAGCACAGATACGCAGTATTTT. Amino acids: CASSLASLTSTDTQYF.

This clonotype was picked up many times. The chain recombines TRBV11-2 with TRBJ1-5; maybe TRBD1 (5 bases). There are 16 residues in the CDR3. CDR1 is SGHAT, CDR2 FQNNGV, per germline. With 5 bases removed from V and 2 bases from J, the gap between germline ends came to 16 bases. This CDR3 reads CASSPRGFRGNQPQHF. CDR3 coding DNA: TGTGCCAGCAGCCCCCGGGGGTTTAGGGGCAATCAGCCCCAGCATTTT.

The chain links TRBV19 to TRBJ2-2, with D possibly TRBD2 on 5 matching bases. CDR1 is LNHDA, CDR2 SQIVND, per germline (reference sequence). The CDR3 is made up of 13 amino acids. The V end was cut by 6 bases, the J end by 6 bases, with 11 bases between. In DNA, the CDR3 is TGTGCCAGTAGCCGCGGACTGTCCGGGGAGCTGTTTTTT. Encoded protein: CASSRGLSGELFF.

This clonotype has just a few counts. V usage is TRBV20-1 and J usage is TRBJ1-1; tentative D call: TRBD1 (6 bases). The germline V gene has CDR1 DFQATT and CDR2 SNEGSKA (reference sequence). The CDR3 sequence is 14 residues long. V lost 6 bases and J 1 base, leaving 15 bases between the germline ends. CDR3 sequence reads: CSAPGGQTNTEAFF. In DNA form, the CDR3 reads TGCAGTGCCCCTGGCGGACAGACGAACACTGAAGCTTTCTTT.

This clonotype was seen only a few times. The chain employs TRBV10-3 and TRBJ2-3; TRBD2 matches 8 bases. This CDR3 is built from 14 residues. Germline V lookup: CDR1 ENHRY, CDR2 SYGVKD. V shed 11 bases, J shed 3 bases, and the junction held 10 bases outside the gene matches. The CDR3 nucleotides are TGTGCCGCCCGTCCCCGGGAGGGAACAGATACGCAGTATTTT. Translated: CAARPREGTDTQYF.

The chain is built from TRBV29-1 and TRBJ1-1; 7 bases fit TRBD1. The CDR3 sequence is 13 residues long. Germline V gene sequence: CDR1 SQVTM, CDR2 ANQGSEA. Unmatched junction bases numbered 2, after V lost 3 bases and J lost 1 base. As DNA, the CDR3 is TGCAGCGTTGATCGGGACAGGAACACTGAAGCTTTCTTT. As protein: CSVDRDRNTEAFF.

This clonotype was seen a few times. CDR3 sequence (DNA): TGCAGTGCTAGTAGGGGAAATCGGAATCAGCCCCAGCATTTT. Translation gives CSASRGNRNQPQHF. The V gene is TRBV20-1, the J gene TRBJ1-5; tentatively, D is TRBD1 (5 bases). Germline V lookup: CDR1 DFQATT, CDR2 SNEGSKA (reference sequence). This CDR3 has 14 residues. The germline V and J ends were trimmed by 3 bases and 4 bases, with 13 bases remaining between them.

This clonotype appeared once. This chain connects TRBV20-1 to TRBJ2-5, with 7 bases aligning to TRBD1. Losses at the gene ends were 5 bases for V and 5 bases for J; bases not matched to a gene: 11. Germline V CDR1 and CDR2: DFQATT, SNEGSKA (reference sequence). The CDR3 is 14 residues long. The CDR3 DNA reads TGCAGTGCTGGACAGGCCACGCGGGTTGAGACCCAGTACTTC. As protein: CSAGQATRVETQYF.

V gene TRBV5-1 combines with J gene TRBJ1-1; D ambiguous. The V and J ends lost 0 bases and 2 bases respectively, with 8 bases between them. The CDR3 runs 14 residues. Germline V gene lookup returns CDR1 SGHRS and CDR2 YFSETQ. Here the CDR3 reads CASSLGHINTEAFF. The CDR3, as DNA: TGCGCCAGCAGCTTGGGTCACATAAACACTGAAGCTTTCTTT.

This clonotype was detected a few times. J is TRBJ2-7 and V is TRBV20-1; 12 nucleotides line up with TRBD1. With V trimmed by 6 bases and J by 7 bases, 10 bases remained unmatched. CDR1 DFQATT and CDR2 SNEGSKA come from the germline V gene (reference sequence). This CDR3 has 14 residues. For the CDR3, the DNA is TGCAGTGCAGAAAAGGGACAGGGGGCTGATGAGCAGTACTTC. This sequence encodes CSAEKGQGADEQYF.

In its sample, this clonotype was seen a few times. The CDR3 bases are TGTGCCAGCAGTTTCTTTGCTTACGAGCAGTACTTC. This encodes CASSFFAYEQYF. The gene calls are TRBV6-2 or TRBV6-3 and TRBJ2-7; no definite D call. With 4 bases removed from V and 4 bases from J, the gap between germline ends came to 8 bases. The CDR3 totals 12 residues. Germline CDR1 MNHEY, CDR2 SVGEGT.

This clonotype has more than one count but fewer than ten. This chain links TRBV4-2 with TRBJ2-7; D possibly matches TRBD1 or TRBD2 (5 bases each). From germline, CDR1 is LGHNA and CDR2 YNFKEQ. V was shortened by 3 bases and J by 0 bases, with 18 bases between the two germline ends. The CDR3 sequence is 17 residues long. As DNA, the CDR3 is TGTGCCAGCAGCCACCCTTTCCGGGACGCCGGCTCCTACGAGCAGTACTTC. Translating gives CASSHPFRDAGSYEQYF.

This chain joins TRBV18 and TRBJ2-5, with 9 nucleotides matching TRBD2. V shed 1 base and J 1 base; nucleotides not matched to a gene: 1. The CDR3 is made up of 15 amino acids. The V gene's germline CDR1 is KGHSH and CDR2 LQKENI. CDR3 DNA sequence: TGTGCCAGCTCACCACTAGCGGGAGCCCAAGAGACCCAGTACTTC. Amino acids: CASSPLAGAQETQYF.

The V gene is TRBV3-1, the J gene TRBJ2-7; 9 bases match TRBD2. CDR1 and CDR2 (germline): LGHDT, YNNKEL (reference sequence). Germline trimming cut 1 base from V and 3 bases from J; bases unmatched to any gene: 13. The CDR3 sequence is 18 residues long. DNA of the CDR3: TGTGCCAGCAGCCAAGTGTACACGAGGGCTAGCGGGGTCTACGAGCAGTACTTC. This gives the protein CASSQVYTRASGVYEQYF.

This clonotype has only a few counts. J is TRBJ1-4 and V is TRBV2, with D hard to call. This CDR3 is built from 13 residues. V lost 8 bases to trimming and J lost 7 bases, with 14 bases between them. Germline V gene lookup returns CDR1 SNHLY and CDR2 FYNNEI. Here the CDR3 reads CASYRDLGEKLFF. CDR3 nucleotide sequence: TGTGCCAGCTATCGGGATCTCGGTGAAAAACTGTTTTTT.

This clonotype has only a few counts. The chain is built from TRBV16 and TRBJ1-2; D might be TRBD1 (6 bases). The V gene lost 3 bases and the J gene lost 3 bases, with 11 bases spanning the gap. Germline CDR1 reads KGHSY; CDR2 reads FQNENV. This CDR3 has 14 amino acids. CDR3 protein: CASSQQGNDYGYTF. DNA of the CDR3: TGTGCCAGCAGCCAGCAGGGGAATGACTATGGCTACACCTTC.